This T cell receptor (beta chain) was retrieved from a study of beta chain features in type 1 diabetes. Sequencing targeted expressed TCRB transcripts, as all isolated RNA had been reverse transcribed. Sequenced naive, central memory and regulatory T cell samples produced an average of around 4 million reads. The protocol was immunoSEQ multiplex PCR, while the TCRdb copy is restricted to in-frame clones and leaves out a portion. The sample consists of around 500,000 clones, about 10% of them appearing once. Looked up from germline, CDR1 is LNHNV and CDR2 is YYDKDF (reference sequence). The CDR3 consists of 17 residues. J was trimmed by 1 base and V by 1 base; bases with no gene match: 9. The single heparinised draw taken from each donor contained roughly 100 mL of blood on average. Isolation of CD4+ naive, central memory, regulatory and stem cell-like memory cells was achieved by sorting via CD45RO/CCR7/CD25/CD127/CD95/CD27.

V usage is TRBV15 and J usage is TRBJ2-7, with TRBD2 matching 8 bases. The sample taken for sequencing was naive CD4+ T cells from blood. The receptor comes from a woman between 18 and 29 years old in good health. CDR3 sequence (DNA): TGTGCCACCAGCAGAGGGGCGGGGGGCCTCCTATCCTACGAGCAGTACGTC. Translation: CATSRGAGGLLSYEQYV.